This record concerns one T cell receptor (beta chain) sequence. The specificity of this receptor is unknown. Base quality data are lacking; no much larger clone is found one base away. The immunoSEQ Assay was used to sequence TCRbeta CDR3 regions. After extraction, genomic DNA underwent amplification by bias-controlled multiplex PCR, followed by high-throughput sequencing. The study's own analysis went as follows. To quantify the absolute abundance of every unique TCRbeta CDR3 region, sequences were collapsed and filtered. T cell fraction was estimated by normalizing TCRbeta template counts to usable DNA, with usable DNA measured through amplification of reference genes found in all nucleated cells. Repertoire TCRs were annotated as SARS-CoV-2-specific by exact matching of V gene, CDR3 amino acid sequence and J gene to a known reactive TCR set. The reference SARS-CoV-2 TCR set was obtained from MIRA and was filtered for enrichment in COVID-19-positive ImmuneCODE repertoires, whereby public or cross-reactive TCRs were removed. Using the MIRA antigens, annotated TCRs were further analysed by specific ORF or by position within an ORF. Breadth was defined as annotated unique rearrangements over total unique productive rearrangements; depth was the summed frequency of those rearrangements. Two-sided Wilcoxon rank-sum tests were used to compare TCR breadth between groups. As stored in TCRdb, this immuneACCESS dataset retains in-frame rearrangements with V and J assigned. A fraction of the clones does not appear; measured against another copy, unresolved V genes explain less than half of the discrepancy, and the remainder lacks a known reason. D and trimming were read from the DNA, whereas the V and J calls and clone size are those reported in that table. Across this sample there are fewer than 400,000 clones, with approximately 91% seen only once. In total, the top ten clones hold around 1.9% of the sample.

The sample comes from a study of Ad26.COV2.S vaccination and SARS-CoV-2 variants (dated by TCRdb to the early 2020s). Background on the whole study: Vaccine-arm donors came from COV1001, a multicentre, randomized, double-blind, placebo-controlled phase I-IIa trial of Ad26.COV2.S in healthy adults. Ad26.COV2.S was administered intramuscularly at a dose of 5x10^10 or 1x10^11 viral particles, either as one shot or as two shots given 56 days apart. Sequencing of the TCRbeta repertoire served to evaluate the specificity and breadth of SARS-CoV-2-reactive T cell receptors following Ad26.COV2.S vaccination. The TCR-sequenced set comprised about 32 samples: about 19 Ad26.COV2.S vaccine recipients, 5 placebo recipients and 8 SARS-CoV-2 convalescent individuals. Trial participants were randomized into five groups of five, in which low-dose or high-dose Ad26.COV2.S was given once or twice, or placebo was given on both occasions. Investigators did not know the trial group allocation while performing experiments and assessing outcomes.

The germline V gene (reference sequence) supplies CDR1 MNHEY and CDR2 SMNVEV. V lost 2 bases and J lost 8 bases; the stretch between them is 12 bases long. The CDR3 covers 13 residues, taking in both the cysteine and the phenylalanine. Just the 39-base CDR3 DNA is kept, in frame starting at base 1. The treatment or condition label for this specimen denotes: 15 to 20 received Ad26.COV2.S at low or high dose, single or two shots; several received placebo; per-sample allocation not given. For vaccine and placebo recipients, repertoires were sequenced using samples collected on day 63 after the first injection. Between 29 July and 7 August 2020, Cohort 1b enrolled approximately 26 adults aged 18-55 years at one site in Boston, USA. Ad26.COV2.S consisted of a replication-incompetent adenovirus type 26 vector by which a prefusion-stabilized SARS-CoV-2 spike protein from the original Wuhan strain was expressed.

Findings and caveats that apply to the study as a whole: According to the authors, total T cell responses may have been underestimated by the TCR breadth and depth analyses. Compared with placebo recipients, Ad26.COV2.S recipients showed higher spike-specific TCR breadth (P = 0.0014). Non-spike TCR breadth was comparable between vaccine and placebo recipients, consistent with the vaccine containing only spike. Comparing responses between vaccine doses or regimens was not something the study was powered to do. After vaccination, spike-specific CD8+ and CD4+ T cell responses were reported to show substantial breadth.

Here the chain combines TRBV27 and TRBJ2-5; tentative D gene TRBD2, with 6 bases matching. The sequence derives from a person between 18 and 60 years old who received the Ad26.COV2.S COVID-19 vaccine or a placebo. The input for sequencing was peripheral blood, taken in a trial of Ad26.COV2.S vaccine versus placebo. The CDR3 sequence is CASSLAGYQTQYF. The nucleotide sequence is given as TGTGCCAGCAGTTTAGCGGGGTACCAAACCCAGTACTTC.